This T cell receptor (beta chain) was sequenced for a study of cytomegalovirus exposure and HLA in healthy donors. Study details: Approximately 170 million T cells yielded more than 90 million unique TCR beta sequences in earlier analysis. Broader study findings: Most of the TCR beta V segments (in an earlier analysis) were productive either about 87% or about 30% of the time.

13 Jbeta primers and 60 Vbeta primers were used for the PCR. TCRdb's table, derived via immunoSEQ multiplex PCR, lists solely in-frame clones and lacks some. The sample has about 250,000 clones; around 66% are singletons. CDR3 length equals 13 residues. Germline values: CDR1 MDHEN, CDR2 SYDVKM. V lost 8 bases, J lost 3 bases, and 4 bases stayed unmatched. Donors consisted of healthy bone marrow donors. On this clone: The antigen remains unidentified.

Sequenced: PBMCs. The chain is built from TRBV28 and TRBJ2-5, with 9 nucleotides matching TRBD2. This clonotype originated in a female donor in good health and CMV-seronegative. This chain's CDR3 is CASGRLAEETQYF. The CDR3, as DNA: TGTGCCAGCGGTAGACTAGCGGAAGAGACCCAGTACTTC.